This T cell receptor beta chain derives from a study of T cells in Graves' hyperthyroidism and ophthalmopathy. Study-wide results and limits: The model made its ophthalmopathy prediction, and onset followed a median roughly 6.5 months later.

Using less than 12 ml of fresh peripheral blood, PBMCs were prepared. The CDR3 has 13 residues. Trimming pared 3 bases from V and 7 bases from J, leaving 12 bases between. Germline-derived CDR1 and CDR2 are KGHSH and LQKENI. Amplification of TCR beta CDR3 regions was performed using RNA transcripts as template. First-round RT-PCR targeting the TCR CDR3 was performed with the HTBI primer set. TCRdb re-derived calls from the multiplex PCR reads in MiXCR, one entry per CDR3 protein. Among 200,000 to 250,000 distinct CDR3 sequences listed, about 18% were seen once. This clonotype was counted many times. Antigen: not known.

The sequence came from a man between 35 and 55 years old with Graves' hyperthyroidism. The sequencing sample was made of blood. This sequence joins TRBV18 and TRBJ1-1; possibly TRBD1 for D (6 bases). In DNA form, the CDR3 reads TGTGCCAGCTCACCGGGGGCTCGGGATGAAGCTTTCTTT. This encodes CASSPGARDEAFF. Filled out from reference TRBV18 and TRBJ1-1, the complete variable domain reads NAGVMQNPRHLVRRRGQEARLRCSPMKGHSHVYWYRQLPEEGLKFMVYLQKENIIDESGMPKERFSAEFPKEGPSILRIQQVVRGDSAAYFCASSPGARDEAFFGQGTRLTVV.